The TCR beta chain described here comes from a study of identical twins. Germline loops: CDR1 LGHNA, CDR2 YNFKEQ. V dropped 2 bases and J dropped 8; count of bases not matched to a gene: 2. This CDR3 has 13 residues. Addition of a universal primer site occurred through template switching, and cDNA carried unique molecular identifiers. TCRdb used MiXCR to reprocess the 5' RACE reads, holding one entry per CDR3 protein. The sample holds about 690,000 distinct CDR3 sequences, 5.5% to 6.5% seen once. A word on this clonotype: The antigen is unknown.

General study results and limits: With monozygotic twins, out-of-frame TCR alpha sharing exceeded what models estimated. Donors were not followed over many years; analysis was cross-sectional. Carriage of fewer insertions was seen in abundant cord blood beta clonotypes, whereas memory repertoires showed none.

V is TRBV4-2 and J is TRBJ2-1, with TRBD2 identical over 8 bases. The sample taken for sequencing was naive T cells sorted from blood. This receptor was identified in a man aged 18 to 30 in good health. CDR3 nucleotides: TGTGCCAGCAGCCAAAGGACTAGCCATGAGCAGTTCTTC. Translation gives CASSQRTSHEQFF.